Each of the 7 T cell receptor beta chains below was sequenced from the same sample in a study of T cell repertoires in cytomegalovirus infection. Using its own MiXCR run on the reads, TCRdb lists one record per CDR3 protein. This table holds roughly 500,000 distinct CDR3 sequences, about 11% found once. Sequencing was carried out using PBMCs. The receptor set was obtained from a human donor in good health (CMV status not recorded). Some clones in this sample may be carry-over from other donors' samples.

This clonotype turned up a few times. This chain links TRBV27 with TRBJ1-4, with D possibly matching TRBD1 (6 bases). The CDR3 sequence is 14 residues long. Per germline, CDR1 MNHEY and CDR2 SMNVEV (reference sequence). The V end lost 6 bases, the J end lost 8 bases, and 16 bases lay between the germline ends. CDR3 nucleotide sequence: TGTGCCAGCAGCGCCGGGGGCTGGGGAGAAAAACTGTTTTTT. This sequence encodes CASSAGGWGEKLFF.

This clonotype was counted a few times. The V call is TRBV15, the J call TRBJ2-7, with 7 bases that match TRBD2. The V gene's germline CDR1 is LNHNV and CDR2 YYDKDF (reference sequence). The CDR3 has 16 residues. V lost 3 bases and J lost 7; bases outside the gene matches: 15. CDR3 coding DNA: TGTGCCACCAGCAGGAGCCGCGAGGGAGGGGAGAGGGAGCAGTACTTC. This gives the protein CATSRSREGGEREQYF.

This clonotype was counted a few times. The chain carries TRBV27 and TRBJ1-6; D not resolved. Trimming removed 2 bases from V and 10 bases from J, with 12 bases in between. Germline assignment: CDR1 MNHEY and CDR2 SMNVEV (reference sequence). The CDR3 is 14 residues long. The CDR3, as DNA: TGTGCCAGCAGTTTAATCCTCGGAAACTCACCCCTCCACTTT. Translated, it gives CASSLILGNSPLHF.

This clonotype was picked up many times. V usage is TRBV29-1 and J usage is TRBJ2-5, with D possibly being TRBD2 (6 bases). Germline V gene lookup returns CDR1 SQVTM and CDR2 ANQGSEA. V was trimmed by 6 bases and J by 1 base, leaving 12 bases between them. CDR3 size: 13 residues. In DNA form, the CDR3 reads TGCAGCGTCCAGGCGGGGACCCAAGAGACCCAGTACTTC. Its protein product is CSVQAGTQETQYF.

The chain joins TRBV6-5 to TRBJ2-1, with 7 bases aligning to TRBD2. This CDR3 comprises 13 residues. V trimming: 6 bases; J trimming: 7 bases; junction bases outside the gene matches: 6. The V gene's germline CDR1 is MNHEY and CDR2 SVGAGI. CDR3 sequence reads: CASSLGGKNEQFF. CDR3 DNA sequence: TGTGCCAGCAGCCTCGGGGGGAAGAATGAGCAGTTCTTC.

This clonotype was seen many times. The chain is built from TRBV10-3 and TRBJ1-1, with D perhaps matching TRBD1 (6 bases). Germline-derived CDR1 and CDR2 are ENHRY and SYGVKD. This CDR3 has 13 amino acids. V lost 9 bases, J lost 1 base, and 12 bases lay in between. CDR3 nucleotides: TGTGCCATTACTCAGGGGCCGAACACTGAAGCTTTCTTT. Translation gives CAITQGPNTEAFF.

CDR3 sequence: CASSSQGTGSNQPQHF. CDR3 sequence (DNA): TGTGCCAGTAGTTCCCAGGGAACTGGGAGCAATCAGCCCCAGCATTTT. V usage is TRBV19 and J usage is TRBJ1-5, with D possibly being TRBD1 (5 bases). The CDR3 extends over 16 amino acids. V was cut by 5 bases and J by 1 base, with 15 bases left in between. Germline V gene data show CDR1 as LNHDA and CDR2 as SQIVND (reference sequence).